The 2 T cell receptor beta chains below were found in one sample sequenced in a study of post-analysis software for immune sequencing data. Broader study findings: Relative to controls, patients had about five TRBV segments at higher frequency, with TRBV5-6, TRBV5-1 and TRBV20-1 among these.

Their antigen targets remain unknown. The TCR beta cDNA libraries contained unique molecular identifiers. MiXCR was run by TCRdb on the PCR reads, yielding one entry per CDR3 protein. The data hold around 440,000 distinct CDR3 sequences, with nearly 45% observed a single time. Input material: blood. Source of these receptors: a girl aged 5-17 years with multiple sclerosis.

This clonotype came up once. V gene TRBV5-1 combines with J gene TRBJ2-1; perhaps TRBD1 as D (6 bases). The CDR3 contains 14 residues. Germline CDR1 and CDR2: SGHRS and YFSETQ. V was cut by 3 bases and J by 6 bases, with 13 bases left in between. CDR3 protein: CASSSLDSFNEQFF. The CDR3 coding sequence is TGCGCCAGCAGCTCACTGGACAGCTTCAATGAGCAGTTCTTC.

V is TRBV12-3 or TRBV12-4 and J is TRBJ2-7; possibly TRBD1 for D (6 bases). This CDR3 is built from 11 residues. V lost 6 bases and J 13 bases, leaving 16 bases between the germline ends. The CDR3 here is CASSPGTGYYF. CDR3 nucleotide sequence: TGTGCCAGCAGCCCCGGAACAGGGTATTACTTC.